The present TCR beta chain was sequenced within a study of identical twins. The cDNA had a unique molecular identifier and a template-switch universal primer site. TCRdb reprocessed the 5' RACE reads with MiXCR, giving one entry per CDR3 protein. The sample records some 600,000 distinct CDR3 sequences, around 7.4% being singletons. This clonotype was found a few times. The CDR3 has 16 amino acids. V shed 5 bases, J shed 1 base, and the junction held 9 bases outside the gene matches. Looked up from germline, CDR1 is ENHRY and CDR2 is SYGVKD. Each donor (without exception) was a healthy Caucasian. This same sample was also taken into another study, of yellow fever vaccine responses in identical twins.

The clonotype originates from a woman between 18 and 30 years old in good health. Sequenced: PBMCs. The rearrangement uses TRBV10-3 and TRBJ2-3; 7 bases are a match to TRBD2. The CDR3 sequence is CAISLGGGVGTDTQYF. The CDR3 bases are TGTGCCATCAGTTTGGGCGGGGGAGTGGGCACAGATACGCAGTATTTT.